These 9 T cell receptor beta chains came from one sample sequenced in a study of blood T cell repertoires in COVID-19. TCRdb keeps only in-frame clones here, not all; method: immunoSEQ multiplex PCR. This sample has 200,000 to 250,000 clones, with roughly 80% found just once. What was sequenced was PBMCs or T cells enriched from blood (not recorded which). The receptors originated from a woman in her 40s with acute COVID-19.

J is TRBJ2-7 and V is TRBV25-1; weak D call: TRBD1 (6 bases). The V and J ends lost 3 bases and 3 bases respectively, with 6 bases between them. The CDR3 is made up of 12 amino acids. Per germline, CDR1 MGHDK and CDR2 SYGVNS. The DNA for the CDR3 is TGTGCCAGCAGTGACAGGGGCTACGAGCAGTACTTC. The encoded protein is CASSDRGYEQYF.

The rearrangement uses TRBV12-3 or TRBV12-4 and TRBJ2-1, with TRBD2 identical over 7 bases. The CDR3 length is 13 residues. V lost 6 bases, J lost 12 bases, and 11 bases stayed unmatched. CDR3 residues: CASRPTSWTRQFF. CDR3 bases: TGTGCCAGCAGGCCTACCTCGTGGACTAGGCAGTTCTTC.

This clone was counted once. This chain connects TRBV30 to TRBJ1-3; D may be TRBD1 (6 bases). This CDR3 is built from 13 residues. Between the trimmed V and J ends, which lost 4 bases and 2 bases, there was a span of 9 bases. CDR1 and CDR2 from the germline V gene are GTSNPN and SVGIG (reference sequence). The CDR3 spells CAWKQGAGNTIYF. For the CDR3, the DNA is TGTGCCTGGAAACAGGGAGCTGGAAACACCATATATTTT. The full variable domain, with the rest looked up from reference TRBV30 and TRBJ1-3, is SQTIHQWPATLVQPVGSPLSLECTVEGTSNPNLYWYRQAAGRGLQLLFYSVGIGQISSEVPQNLSASRPQDRQFILSSKKLLLSDSGFYLCAWKQGAGNTIYFGEGSWLTVV.

The V gene is TRBV5-6, the J gene TRBJ1-2; D ambiguous. V lost 7 bases to trimming and J lost 0 bases, with 19 bases between them. The CDR3 covers 16 residues. Germline V gene data show CDR1 as SGHDT and CDR2 as YYEEEE. CDR3 nucleotides: TGTGCCAGCGTGCGGGAGGGAGGCCTGACTAACTATGGCTACACCTTC. Translating it yields CASVREGGLTNYGYTF.

The chain uses TRBV28 and TRBJ1-2; 8 nucleotides line up with TRBD1. This CDR3 spans 14 amino acids. With V trimmed by 7 bases and J by 8 bases, 12 bases remained unmatched. Germline-derived CDR1 and CDR2 are MDHEN and SYDVKM. CDR3 amino acids: CASTPPEQGGGYTF. In DNA form, the CDR3 reads TGTGCCAGCACCCCACCGGAACAGGGGGGAGGCTACACCTTC.

The CDR3: CASWTSNTGELFF. The CDR3 DNA is TGTGCCAGCTGGACTAGCAACACCGGGGAGCTGTTTTTT. The V and J genes are TRBV19 and TRBJ2-2, with 8 bases identical to TRBD2. CDR1 is LNHDA and CDR2 is SQIVND in the germline V gene (reference sequence). The CDR3 length is 13 residues. Trimming at V came to 9 bases and at J to 2 bases, leaving 2 bases not matched to a gene.

The CDR3: CASSDGTGGRETQYF. CDR3 in DNA: TGTGCCAGCAGTGACGGGACAGGGGGCCGTGAGACCCAGTACTTC. The gene calls are TRBV2 and TRBJ2-5; 12 positions agree with TRBD1. The CDR3 sequence is 15 residues long. V was clipped by 3 bases and J by 5 bases; unmatched bases: 4. Germline-derived CDR1 and CDR2 are SNHLY and FYNNEI.

As for this clone: Other DNA sequences within the sample encode an identical CDR3. The genes are TRBV6-5 and TRBJ1-3, with a weak D call TRBD1 (6 bases). Germline CDR1 and CDR2: MNHEY and SVGAGI. Trimming removed 8 bases at V and 4 bases at J, with 12 bases between. This CDR3 is built from 13 residues. As DNA, the CDR3 is TGTGCCAGCCAGACAGGTTCGGGAAACACCATATATTTT. Its translation: CASQTGSGNTIYF.

The chain uses TRBV11-2 and TRBJ1-1; D possibly corresponds to TRBD1 (6 bases). The CDR3 is 11 amino acids. The germline V and J ends were trimmed by 7 bases and 11 bases, with 14 bases remaining between them. Germline CDR1 reads SGHAT; CDR2 reads FQNNGV. This CDR3 is CASTQQGGAFF. The CDR3 DNA is TGTGCCAGCACCCAACAGGGCGGTGCTTTCTTT.